This T cell receptor (beta chain) was profiled in a study of technical replicates of blood from a handful of donors. The V and J ends lost 3 bases and 2 bases respectively, with 9 bases between them. Germline assignment: CDR1 SGHKS and CDR2 YYEKEE (reference sequence). The CDR3 runs to 13 residues. The repertoire was sequenced with immunoSEQ multiplex PCR; TCRdb's copy has only in-frame clones and lacks some. The table has around 84,000 clones, almost 98% seen once; the top ten hold over 0.15%. J is TRBJ2-7 and V is TRBV5-5; D may be TRBD2 (5 bases). This clonotype originated in a human donor in good health. Sequencing was done on a sample of T cells isolated from PBMCs. CDR3 sequence reads: CASSSDGAYEQYF. CDR3 coding DNA: TGTGCCAGCAGCTCGGACGGGGCCTACGAGCAGTACTTC.